This is a list of T cell receptor beta chains from one sample in a study of cytomegalovirus exposure and HLA in healthy donors. Sequenced by immunoSEQ multiplex PCR; TCRdb stores in-frame clones only, minus some. The table shows about 150,000 clones, with approximately 80% occurring only once. Sequencing used PBMCs. These receptors all stem from a woman between 50 and 59 years old in good health and CMV-seropositive. CDR3s include the opening cysteine and the closing phenylalanine or tryptophan. The order of the fields is J gene, clone size, V gene, CDR3 protein. Size values are once, few and many counts, or a class for expanded clones, and some rows have none.

TRBJ2-1 | NA | TRBV2 | CASSVGGRGGYNEQFF
TRBJ1-1 | NA | TRBV5-1 | CASSLRDRPTEAFF
TRBJ1-3 | NA | TRBV7-6 | CASGGLGGNTIYF
TRBJ1-1 | once | TRBV7-6 | CASSLLAGKDTEAFF
TRBJ1-6 | NA | TRBV18 | CASSPNGDSPLHF
TRBJ1-6 | NA | TRBV19 | CASKTGDNSPLHF
TRBJ2-4 | NA | TRBV7-8 | CASSLEGRGGVKNIQYF
TRBJ2-1 | NA | TRBV2 | CATGLAGYNEQFF
TRBJ2-4 | NA | TRBV19 | CASSIGTAVGAKNIQYF
TRBJ2-4 | NA | TRBV4-1 | CASSQEPFSSGGALIIQYF